This entry concerns a single TCR beta chain. The data were taken from a study of blood T cell repertoires in COVID-19. The wider study: The origin of the acute and convalescent COVID-19 samples was the United States, Italy and Spain. T cells, B-cell-depleted T cells, or PBMCs provided the cDNA or gDNA that served as material.

Germline V gene sequence: CDR1 SGHTA, CDR2 FQGNSA. V was clipped by 4 bases and J by 7 bases; unmatched bases: 4. The CDR3 covers 13 residues. Per the authors' pipeline: By means of reference gene primer amplification, nucleated cell counts were estimated. Assay used: immunoSEQ multiplex PCR; TCRdb lists only in-frame clones, some missing. D and trimming were read from the DNA, whereas the V and J calls and clone size are those reported in that table. The data contain about 230,000 clones, approximately 83% of them singletons. The sequence came from a woman in her thirties with COVID-19, enrolled during active disease. Sample: peripheral blood. This rearrangement joins TRBV7-2 to TRBJ1-5, with TRBD1 matching over 7 bases. The CDR3 sequence is CASSYRGEQPQHF. In DNA, the CDR3 is TGTGCCAGCAGCTACAGGGGAGAGCAGCCCCAGCATTTT.